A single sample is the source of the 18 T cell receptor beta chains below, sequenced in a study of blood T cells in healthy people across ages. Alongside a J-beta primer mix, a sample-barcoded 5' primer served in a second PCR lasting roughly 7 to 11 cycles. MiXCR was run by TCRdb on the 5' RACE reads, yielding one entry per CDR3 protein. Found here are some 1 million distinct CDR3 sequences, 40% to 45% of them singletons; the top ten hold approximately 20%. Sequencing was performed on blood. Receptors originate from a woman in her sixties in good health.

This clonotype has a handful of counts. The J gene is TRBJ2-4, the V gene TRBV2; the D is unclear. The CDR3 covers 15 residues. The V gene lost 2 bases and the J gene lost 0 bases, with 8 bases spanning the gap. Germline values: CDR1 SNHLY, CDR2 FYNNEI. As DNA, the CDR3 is TGTGCCAGCAGTGAAAGGACCCTAGCCAAAAACATTCAGTACTTC. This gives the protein CASSERTLAKNIQYF.

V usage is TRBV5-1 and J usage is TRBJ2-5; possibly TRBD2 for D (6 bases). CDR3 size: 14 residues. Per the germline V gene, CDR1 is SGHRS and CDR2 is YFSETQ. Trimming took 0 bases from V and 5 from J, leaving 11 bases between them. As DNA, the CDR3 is TGCGCCAGCAGCTTGGTACTAGCCTGGGAGACCCAGTACTTC. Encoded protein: CASSLVLAWETQYF.

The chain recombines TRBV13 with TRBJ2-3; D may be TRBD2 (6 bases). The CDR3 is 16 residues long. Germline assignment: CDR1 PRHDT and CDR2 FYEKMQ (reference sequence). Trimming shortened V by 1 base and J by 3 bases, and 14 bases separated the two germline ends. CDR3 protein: CASSLEAGRVTDTQYF. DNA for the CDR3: TGTGCCAGCAGCTTAGAGGCGGGAAGGGTTACAGATACGCAGTATTTT. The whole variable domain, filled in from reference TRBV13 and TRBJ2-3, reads AAGVIQSPRHLIKEKRETATLKCYPIPRHDTVYWYQQGPGQDPQFLISFYEKMQSDKGSIPDRFSAQQFSDYHSELNMSSLELGDSALYFCASSLEAGRVTDTQYFGPGTRLTVL.

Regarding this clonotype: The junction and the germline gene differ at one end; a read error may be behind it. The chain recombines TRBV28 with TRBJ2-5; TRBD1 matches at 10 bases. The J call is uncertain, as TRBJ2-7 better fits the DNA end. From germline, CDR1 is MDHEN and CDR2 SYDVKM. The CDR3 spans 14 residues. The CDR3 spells CVSSLRGTGDEQYF. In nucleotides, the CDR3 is TGTGTCAGCAGTTTGCGCGGGACAGGGGACGAGCAGTACTTC.

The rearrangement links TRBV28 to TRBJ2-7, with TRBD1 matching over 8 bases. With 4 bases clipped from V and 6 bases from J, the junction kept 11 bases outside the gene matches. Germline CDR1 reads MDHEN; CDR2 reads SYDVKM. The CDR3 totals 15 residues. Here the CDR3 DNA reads TGTGCCAGCAGTTCCCCGCAGGGGGCCTATAGCGAGCAGTACTTC. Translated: CASSSPQGAYSEQYF.

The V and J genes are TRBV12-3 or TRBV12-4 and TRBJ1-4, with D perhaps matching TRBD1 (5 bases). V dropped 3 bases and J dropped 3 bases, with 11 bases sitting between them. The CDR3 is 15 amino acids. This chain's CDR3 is CASSFTEGSNEKLFF. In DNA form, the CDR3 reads TGTGCCAGCAGTTTCACCGAGGGGTCTAATGAAAAACTGTTTTTT.

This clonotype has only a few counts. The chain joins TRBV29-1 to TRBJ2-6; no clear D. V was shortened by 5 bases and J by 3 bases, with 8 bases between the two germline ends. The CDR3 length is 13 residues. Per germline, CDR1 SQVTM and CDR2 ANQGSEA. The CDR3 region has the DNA TGCAGCGTTCGAGCTTATGGGGCCAACGTCCTGACTTTC. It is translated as CSVRAYGANVLTF.

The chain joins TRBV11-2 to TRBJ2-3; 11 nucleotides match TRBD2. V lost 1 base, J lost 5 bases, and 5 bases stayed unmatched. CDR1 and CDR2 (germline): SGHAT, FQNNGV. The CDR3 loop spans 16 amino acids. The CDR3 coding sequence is TGTGCCAGCAGCTTAGGGGCTAGCGGGAGGAGAGATACGCAGTATTTT. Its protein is CASSLGASGRRDTQYF. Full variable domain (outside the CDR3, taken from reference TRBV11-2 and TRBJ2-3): EAGVAQSPRYKIIEKRQSVAFWCNPISGHATLYWYQQILGQGPKLLIQFQNNGVVDDSQLPKDRFSAERLKGVDSTLKIQPAKLEDSAVYLCASSLGASGRRDTQYFGPGTRLTVL.

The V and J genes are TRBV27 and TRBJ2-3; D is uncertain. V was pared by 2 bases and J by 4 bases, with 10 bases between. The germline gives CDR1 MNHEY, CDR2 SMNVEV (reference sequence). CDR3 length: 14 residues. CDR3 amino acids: CASSLNRRPDTQYF. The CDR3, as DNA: TGTGCCAGCAGTTTAAATCGGCGGCCAGATACGCAGTATTTT.

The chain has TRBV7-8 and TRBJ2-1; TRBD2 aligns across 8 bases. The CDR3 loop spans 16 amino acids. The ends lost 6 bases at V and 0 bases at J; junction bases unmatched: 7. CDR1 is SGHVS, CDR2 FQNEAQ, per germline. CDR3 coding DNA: TGTGCCAGCAGTTTCAGACTAGCGAGCTCCTACAATGAGCAGTTCTTC. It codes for CASSFRLASSYNEQFF.

CDR3 DNA sequence: TGTGCCAGCAGTGAAGAGGCAGGGGGGTTCAGCAATCAGCCCCAGCATTTT. Translating gives CASSEEAGGFSNQPQHF. The rearrangement uses TRBV6-1 and TRBJ1-5; TRBD1 matches at 7 bases. This CDR3 contains 17 residues. After removal of 1 base from V and 1 base from J, the junction contained 7 bases not matched to a gene. Germline values: CDR1 MNHNS, CDR2 SASEGT.

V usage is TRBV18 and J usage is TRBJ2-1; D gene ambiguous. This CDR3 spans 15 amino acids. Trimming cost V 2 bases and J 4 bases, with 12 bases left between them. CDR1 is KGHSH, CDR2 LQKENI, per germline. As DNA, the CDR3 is TGTGCCAGCTCACCAGCCCCGTCTCCTTACAATGAGCAGTTCTTC. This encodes CASSPAPSPYNEQFF.

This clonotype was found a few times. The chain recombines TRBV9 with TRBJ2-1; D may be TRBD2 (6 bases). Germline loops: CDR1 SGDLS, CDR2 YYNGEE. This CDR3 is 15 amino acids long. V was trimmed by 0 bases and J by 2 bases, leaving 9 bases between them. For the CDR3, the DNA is TGTGCCAGCAGCGTAGGCGGGAATACCTACAATGAGCAGTTCTTC. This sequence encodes CASSVGGNTYNEQFF.

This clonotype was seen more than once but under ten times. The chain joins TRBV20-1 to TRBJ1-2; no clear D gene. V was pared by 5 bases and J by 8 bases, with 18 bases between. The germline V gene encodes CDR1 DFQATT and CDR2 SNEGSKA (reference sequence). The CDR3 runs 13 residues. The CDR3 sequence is CSAPTGLKEGYTF. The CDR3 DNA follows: TGCAGTGCTCCCACTGGGCTGAAGGAAGGCTACACCTTC.

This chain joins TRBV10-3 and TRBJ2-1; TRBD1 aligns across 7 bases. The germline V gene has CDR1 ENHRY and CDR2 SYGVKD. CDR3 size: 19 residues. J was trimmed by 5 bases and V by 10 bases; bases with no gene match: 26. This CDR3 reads CATGTRFVAASGGNNEQFF. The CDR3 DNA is TGTGCCACCGGGACCCGCTTCGTGGCGGCCTCAGGGGGTAACAATGAGCAGTTCTTC.

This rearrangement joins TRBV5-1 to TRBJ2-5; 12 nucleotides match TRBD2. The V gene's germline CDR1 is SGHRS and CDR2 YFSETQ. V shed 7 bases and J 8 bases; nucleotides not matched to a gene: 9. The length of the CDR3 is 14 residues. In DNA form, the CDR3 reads TGCGCCAGCGGCGCGGGGACTAGCGGGTCCACCCAGTACTTC. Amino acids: CASGAGTSGSTQYF.

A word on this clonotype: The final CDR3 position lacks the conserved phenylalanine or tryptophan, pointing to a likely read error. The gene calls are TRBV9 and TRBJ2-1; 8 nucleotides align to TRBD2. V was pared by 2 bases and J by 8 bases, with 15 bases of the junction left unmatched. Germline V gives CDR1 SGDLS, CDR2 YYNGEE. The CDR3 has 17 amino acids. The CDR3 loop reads CASSVNRGGLAVHEQFL. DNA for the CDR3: TGTGCCAGCAGCGTCAATCGGGGGGGCCTCGCGGTCCATGAGCAGTTCCTC.

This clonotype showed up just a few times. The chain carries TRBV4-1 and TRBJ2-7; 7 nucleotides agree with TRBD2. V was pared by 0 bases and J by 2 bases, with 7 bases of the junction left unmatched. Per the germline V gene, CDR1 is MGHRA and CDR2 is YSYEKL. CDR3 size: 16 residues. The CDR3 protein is CASSQERGVRAYEQYF. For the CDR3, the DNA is TGCGCCAGCAGCCAAGAACGGGGGGTCAGAGCCTACGAGCAGTACTTC.